Following are 20 T cell receptor beta chains from one sample sequenced in a study of cytomegalovirus exposure and HLA in healthy donors. Primers included in the PCR were 60 Vbeta and 13 Jbeta primers. Clones were read by immunoSEQ multiplex PCR, and TCRdb kept only the in-frame ones, dropping some. The sample table includes about 130,000 clones. The sequenced material came from PBMCs. These receptors were collected from a middle-aged man in good health and CMV-seronegative.

This chain uses TRBV7-2 with TRBJ2-7; TRBD2 matches 10 bases. The J segment lost 2 bases and the V segment lost 5 bases, leaving 6 bases of the junction unmatched. The CDR3 sequence is 15 residues long. Germline-derived CDR1 and CDR2 are SGHTA and FQGNSA. Written as DNA, the CDR3 is TGTGCCAGCAGCCGAGGACTAGCGGCGACCTACGAGCAGTACTTC. Its translation is CASSRGLAATYEQYF. Full variable domain (rest looked up from reference TRBV7-2 and TRBJ2-7): GAGVSQSPSNKVTEKGKDVELRCDPISGHTALYWYRQSLGQGLEFLIYFQGNSAPDKSGLPSDRFSAERTGGSVSTLTIQRTQQEDSAVYLCASSRGLAATYEQYFGPGTRLTVT.

This chain joins TRBV30 and TRBJ2-3; maybe TRBD2 (6 bases). Germline V gene data show CDR1 as GTSNPN and CDR2 as SVGIG (reference sequence). The CDR3 spans 18 residues. V gave up 7 bases and J gave up 0 bases, with 26 bases separating them. The CDR3 sequence: CAFVPGLGILTSTDTQYF. The CDR3 nucleotides read TGTGCCTTCGTACCGGGACTGGGGATCCTGACGAGCACAGATACGCAGTATTTT.

The J gene is TRBJ2-7, the V gene TRBV5-1, with TRBD1 matching 8 bases. CDR3 length equals 16 residues. V lost 0 bases and J lost 6; bases outside the gene matches: 11. Germline V gene sequence: CDR1 SGHRS, CDR2 YFSETQ. The CDR3 loop is CASSLAVGQGEGEQYF. CDR3 sequence (DNA): TGCGCCAGCAGCTTGGCCGTTGGACAGGGAGAGGGCGAGCAGTACTTC.

The chain joins TRBV13 to TRBJ1-1, with unresolved D. Trimming cost V 3 bases and J 4 bases, with 9 bases left between them. Germline V gene data show CDR1 as PRHDT and CDR2 as FYEKMQ (reference sequence). The CDR3 loop spans 13 amino acids. Here the CDR3 DNA reads TGTGCCAGCAGCTTGGACGGAGGCACTGAAGCTTTCTTT. It translates to CASSLDGGTEAFF.

The V call is TRBV28, the J call TRBJ1-2; 10 bases are shared with TRBD1. V lost 0 bases, J lost 5 bases, and 6 bases stayed unmatched. This CDR3 has 16 amino acids. Germline values: CDR1 MDHEN, CDR2 SYDVKM. The CDR3 reads CASSLWRTGGDYGYTF. Written as DNA, the CDR3 is TGTGCCAGCAGTTTATGGAGGACAGGGGGGGATTATGGCTACACCTTC.

Comments on this clone: This sample includes further DNA sequences coding for the same CDR3. This rearrangement joins TRBV11-3 to TRBJ2-1, with 15 bases matching TRBD2. The germline V gene has CDR1 SGHNT and CDR2 YENEEA. The CDR3 extends over 19 amino acids. V lost 5 bases to trimming and J lost 4 bases; unmatched junction nucleotides: 12. CDR3 in amino acids: CASSRRTSGRGERYNEQFF. CDR3 DNA sequence: TGTGCCAGCAGCCGAAGGACTAGCGGGAGGGGTGAGCGGTACAATGAGCAGTTCTTC.

This sequence joins TRBV2 and TRBJ2-7; possibly TRBD1 for D (6 bases). V was trimmed by 8 bases and J by 5 bases, leaving 16 bases between them. CDR1 is SNHLY, CDR2 FYNNEI, per germline. This CDR3 comprises 13 residues. CDR3 loop: CASVGQIEHEQYF. CDR3 nucleotide sequence: TGTGCCAGCGTGGGACAAATAGAACACGAGCAGTACTTC.

The chain employs TRBV28 and TRBJ2-3; 7 bases agree with TRBD1. With V trimmed by 7 bases and J by 2 bases, 12 bases remained unmatched. Per germline, CDR1 MDHEN and CDR2 SYDVKM. This CDR3 has 16 residues. The CDR3 region is CASNPTLGQFTDTQYF. CDR3 sequence (DNA): TGTGCCAGCAACCCAACCCTGGGACAGTTCACAGATACGCAGTATTTT.

As concerns this clone: Germline is not matched at one junction end, which may reflect a read error. The chain uses TRBV7-7 and TRBJ2-3; D may be TRBD2 (5 bases). The CDR3 contains 14 residues. Germline assignment: CDR1 SSHAT and CDR2 FNYEAQ (reference sequence). As DNA, the CDR3 is TGTGCTAGCAGCCCAACCGCCGGGGTTAATACGCAGTATTTT. It codes for CASSPTAGVNTQYF.

The gene calls are TRBV14 and TRBJ1-4; TRBD1 matches 8 bases. Trimming took 4 bases from V and 4 from J; bases not matched to a gene: 14. Germline V gene lookup returns CDR1 SGHDN and CDR2 FVKESK. The CDR3 has 18 amino acids. DNA for the CDR3: TGTGCCAGCAGCCCCAGACAGGGGTCGATCCTGGGTAATGAAAAACTGTTTTTT. Its translation: CASSPRQGSILGNEKLFF.

The rearrangement uses TRBV4-1 and TRBJ2-5; maybe TRBD1 (6 bases). The CDR3 runs 16 residues. Between the trimmed V and J ends, which lost 3 bases and 5 bases, there was a span of 19 bases. Germline CDR1 is MGHRA and CDR2 is YSYEKL. In DNA, the CDR3 is TGCGCCAGCAGCCACCTCCCCGGGACACCTCCGGAGACCCAGTACTTC. Its translation is CASSHLPGTPPETQYF.

The chain uses TRBV6-7 and TRBJ2-3, with D maybe TRBD2 (6 bases). Being an ORF, TRBV6-7 has a function that is uncertain. V was trimmed by 7 bases and J by 5 bases, leaving 22 bases between them. CDR3 length equals 16 residues. CDR3 sequence (DNA): TGTGCCAGCACCGAAAGCCTCGGAGGGCCGGGAGATACGCAGTATTTT. As protein: CASTESLGGPGDTQYF.

This chain uses TRBV11-2 with TRBJ2-7, with no clear D. The V end was cut by 1 base, the J end by 2 bases, with 12 bases between. CDR3 size: 15 residues. The V gene's germline CDR1 is SGHAT and CDR2 FQNNGV. The chain's CDR3 is CASSLVGDSTYEQYF. As DNA, the CDR3 is TGTGCCAGCAGCTTAGTGGGCGATTCCACCTACGAGCAGTACTTC.

The rearrangement uses TRBV27 and TRBJ1-1; 7 bases align to TRBD1. The CDR3 contains 14 residues. Looked up from germline, CDR1 is MNHEY and CDR2 is SMNVEV (reference sequence). The V and J ends lost 5 bases and 5 bases, in that order; junction bases with no gene match: 8. The CDR3: CASSPREGATEAFF. As DNA, the CDR3 is TGTGCCAGCAGTCCCCGAGAGGGGGCGACTGAAGCTTTCTTT.

The chain couples TRBV10-2 to TRBJ2-7; 7 nucleotides agree with TRBD2. The ends lost 6 bases at V and 0 bases at J; junction bases unmatched: 5. The CDR3 covers 14 residues. Germline CDR1 is WSHSY and CDR2 is SAAADI. This chain's CDR3 is CASRTSLSSYEQYF. The CDR3 DNA reads as TGCGCCAGCAGGACTAGCTTAAGCTCCTACGAGCAGTACTTC.

This sequence joins TRBV6-1 and TRBJ1-5; unclear D gene. Trimming took 7 bases from V and 4 from J, leaving 11 bases between them. Germline V gene lookup returns CDR1 MNHNS and CDR2 SASEGT. The CDR3 is 13 amino acids. The CDR3 DNA follows: TGTGCCAGCACCGTCACACTAAATCAGCCCCAGCATTTT. Residues: CASTVTLNQPQHF.

This CDR3 reads CASSLTGNGYTF. In DNA form, the CDR3 reads TGTGCCAGCAGCCTGACAGGGAATGGCTACACCTTC. The rearrangement joins TRBV7-8 to TRBJ1-2; TRBD1 agrees at 7 bases. Trimming at V came to 5 bases and at J to 6 bases, leaving 3 bases not matched to a gene. The CDR3 covers 12 residues. Germline assignment: CDR1 SGHVS and CDR2 FQNEAQ. Supplemented by reference TRBV7-8 and TRBJ1-2, the full variable domain reads GAGVSQSPRYKVAKRGQDVALRCDPISGHVSLFWYQQALGQGPEFLTYFQNEAQLDKSGLPSDRFFAERPEGSVSTLKIQRTQQEDSAVYLCASSLTGNGYTFGSGTRLTVV.

The gene calls are TRBV30 and TRBJ1-2; D is undetermined. The germline V and J ends were trimmed by 5 bases and 8 bases, with 15 bases remaining between them. Germline CDR1 and CDR2: GTSNPN and SVGIG (reference sequence). The CDR3 is 12 amino acids. This CDR3 reads CAWGYGKVGYTF. DNA for the CDR3: TGTGCCTGGGGGTACGGGAAGGTGGGCTACACCTTC.

The gene calls are TRBV19 and TRBJ2-3, with a possible D match to TRBD2 (6 bases). This CDR3 spans 16 amino acids. Germline CDR1 LNHDA, CDR2 SQIVND (reference sequence). V gave up 3 bases and J gave up 2 bases, with 15 bases separating them. This CDR3 is CASSIGPRGATDTQYF. The CDR3 nucleotides read TGTGCCAGTAGTATTGGTCCGCGGGGAGCCACAGATACGCAGTATTTT.

In DNA, the CDR3 is TGTGCCAGCAGGACGCGGGACAGGATTAGGTGGTTACCGAACACTGAAGCTTTCTTT. Protein product: CASRTRDRIRWLPNTEAFF. The gene calls are TRBV21-1 and TRBJ1-1; TRBD1 is taken as the D call from the table, unchecked against the DNA. TRBV21-1 is deemed a pseudogene. The length of the CDR3 is 19 residues.